This T cell receptor (beta chain) originates from a study of cytomegalovirus exposure and HLA in healthy donors. Study-level points and caveats: Immune exposure data for these donors was limited to CMV serostatus. The study listed 164 cytomegalovirus-associated TCR beta chains.

Germline CDR1 and CDR2: GTSNPN and SVGIG (reference sequence). The CDR3 spans 13 residues. V gave up 3 bases and J gave up 8 bases; unmatched junction bases: 8. This clone came up a few times. Its antigen remains unidentified. It was with 60 Vbeta and 13 Jbeta primers that the PCR ran. As processed by the authors: Later, tens of millions of unique TCR beta chains were counted in an analysis, and some 11 million of them were shared. Produced via immunoSEQ multiplex PCR; TCRdb's table is partial and in-frame only. V, J and clone size were drawn from that table, and D and trimming were deduced from the DNA. The table includes roughly 200,000 clones, about 80% detected once.

The receptor comes from a boy aged 10-17 years in good health and CMV-seronegative. This rearrangement joins TRBV30 to TRBJ1-2; 8 bases map to TRBD1. Specimen: PBMCs. The CDR3 nucleotides are TGTGCCTGGAGCGACACAGGGGGATCCGGCTACACCTTC. Residues: CAWSDTGGSGYTF.